The 9 T cell receptor beta chains presented below share a single source sample, sequenced in a study of molecular identifiers for immune sequencing clone quantification listed by TCRdb under 2018. Preparation of the library involved PCR. Sequencing was carried out with a NextSeq 500. TCRdb applied fastp at Q25 and MiXCR to the public reads, then kept only in-frame beta chains. For every CDR3 protein sequence, its rows merge into one entry that carries the most common genes and DNA. The sample table records about half a million distinct CDR3 sequences; about a quarter of these occur just once. In total, the top ten clones hold roughly 0.77% of the sample. The sequenced material came from naive CD8+ T cells from blood, with Jurkat cell RNA spiked in. The cell subset or site label, as the study defines it: FACS-sorted CD8+CD4-CCR7+CD45RA+ naive T cells. The receptors here all came from a human donor in good health. Some libraries in this study had Jurkat cell RNA spiked in.

This clonotype came up many times. The chain carries TRBV4-3 and TRBJ1-5; D gene uncertain. V lost 0 bases to trimming and J lost 8 bases, with 11 bases between them. Germline V gives CDR1 LGHNA, CDR2 YSLEER. The CDR3 consists of 14 residues. The CDR3 loop reads CASSQDRRKEPQHF. CDR3 nucleotides: TGCGCCAGCAGCCAAGACAGGAGGAAGGAGCCCCAGCATTTT.

This clonotype was seen only a few times. The chain employs TRBV6-5 and TRBJ2-7; 10 nucleotides align to TRBD1. Trimming cost V 5 bases and J 4 bases; bases outside gene matches: 11. The CDR3 loop spans 16 amino acids. Per the germline V gene, CDR1 is MNHEY and CDR2 is SVGAGI. The CDR3 protein is CASSPSGTGDMYEQYF. The CDR3, as DNA: TGTGCCAGCAGTCCCTCCGGGACAGGGGATATGTACGAGCAGTACTTC.

There are many counts of this clonotype. The chain is built from TRBV7-8 and TRBJ2-2, with TRBD1 matching over 9 bases. The junction had 13 bases not matched to a gene; V was cut back by 5 bases and J by 3 bases. The CDR3 loop spans 18 amino acids. Germline lookup yields CDR1 SGHVS and CDR2 FQNEAQ. DNA of the CDR3: TGTGCCAGCAGCACGATTGGGATCCGGGACAGGGACACCGGGGAGCTGTTTTTT. This codes for CASSTIGIRDRDTGELFF.

The table lists this clonotype with many counts. V usage is TRBV7-9 and J usage is TRBJ1-1; no clear D. V gave up 4 bases and J gave up 1 base, with 13 bases separating them. The CDR3 length is 15 residues. Germline lookup yields CDR1 SEHNR and CDR2 FQNEAQ (reference sequence). As DNA, the CDR3 is TGTGCCAGCAGCTCACGAGAGACGGGGAACACTGAAGCTTTCTTT. This gives the protein CASSSRETGNTEAFF.

On this clonotype itself: The conserved final phenylalanine or tryptophan is absent from the CDR3, which likely points to a read error. V usage is TRBV14 and J usage is TRBJ1-1; D is ambiguous. Germline assignment: CDR1 SGHDN and CDR2 FVKESK. CDR3 length equals 16 residues. V lost 0 bases to trimming and J lost 10 bases, with 21 bases between them. The CDR3 sequence is CASSQDRSPGGSGAFL. The CDR3 DNA follows: TGTGCCAGCAGCCAAGATAGGTCCCCGGGCGGTTCGGGAGCTTTCCTT.

For this clonotype: This may be a read error: a much more frequent sequence differs by one nucleotide. As the CDR3 is not closed by the conserved phenylalanine or tryptophan, this likely results from a read error. This chain connects TRBV20-1 to TRBJ2-7, with D possibly being TRBD1 (5 bases). Germline V CDR1 and CDR2: DFQATT, SNEGSKA (reference sequence). The V end was cut by 6 bases, the J end by 1 base, with 13 bases between. The CDR3 runs 13 residues. CDR3 nucleotides: TGCAGTGCAAGGACAAGACAATCCTACGAGCAGTACCTC. This gives the protein CSARTRQSYEQYL.

The chain's CDR3 is CASSQSLAGLAGAYYTGELFF. CDR3 sequence (DNA): TGCGCCAGCAGCCAATCTCTTGCGGGACTAGCGGGAGCGTATTATACCGGGGAGCTGTTTTTT. This chain uses TRBV4-1 with TRBJ2-2; 14 nucleotides line up with TRBD2. In germline, CDR1 is MGHRA, CDR2 YSYEKL. Trimming cost V 2 bases and J 5 bases; bases outside gene matches: 16. The CDR3 contains 21 residues.

This clonotype came up many times. This chain links TRBV5-1 with TRBJ2-5; possibly TRBD2 for D (5 bases). The CDR3 consists of 15 residues. V shed 0 bases and J shed 5 bases, with 14 bases lying between them. In germline, CDR1 is SGHRS, CDR2 YFSETQ. The CDR3 region has the DNA TGCGCCAGCAGCTTGGGGGTCGGCGGGTTGGAGACCCAGTACTTC. Residues: CASSLGVGGLETQYF.

As for this clonotype: This clone may be a read error of a much larger clone one base away. CDR3 sequence (DNA): TGTGCCAGCAACTCGGAGGGGCCAGGAATGTTAGGGGCCAACGTCCTGACTTTC. As protein: CASNSEGPGMLGANVLTF. The rearrangement joins TRBV12-3 or TRBV12-4 to TRBJ2-6, with a tentative D call TRBD2 (6 bases). Trimming cost V 7 bases and J 4 bases, with 23 bases left between them. The CDR3 totals 18 residues.